This T cell receptor (beta chain) appears in the sequencing data of a study of control samples from healthy donors and cancer patients. Produced via immunoSEQ multiplex PCR; TCRdb's table is partial and in-frame only. The data show 150,000 to 200,000 clones, more than 90% seen once. Trimming cost V 2 bases and J 1 base; bases outside gene matches: 2. The CDR3 is 17 amino acids. Germline V gives CDR1 MGHRA, CDR2 YSYEKL. The source of this sequence is a man aged 25 to 40 in good health. The sequenced sample consisted of blood. V usage is TRBV4-1 and J usage is TRBJ2-2; TRBD2 matches 12 bases. In nucleotides, the CDR3 is TGCGCCAGCAGCCAACCTAGCGGGGGGGTGAACACCGGGGAGCTGTTTTTT. Translated, it gives CASSQPSGGVNTGELFF.